What follows are 8 T cell receptor beta chains derived from one specimen sequenced in a study of blood T cell repertoires in COVID-19. This table comes from immunoSEQ multiplex PCR, and its TCRdb copy is limited to in-frame clones, with some not included. Of about 81,000 clones listed, around 88% are singletons. Material: peripheral blood. The receptors derive from a woman older than 75 with acute or convalescent COVID-19.

V is TRBV10-1 and J is TRBJ2-3, with 10 positions matching TRBD2. CDR3 length equals 16 residues. V was pared by 2 bases and J by 6 bases, with 8 bases of the junction left unmatched. The germline V gene encodes CDR1 WNHNN and CDR2 SYGVQD (reference sequence). The CDR3 bases are TGCGCCAGCAGTGAGAGGCCTAGCGGGAGTGGGGATACGCAGTATTTT. It yields the protein CASSERPSGSGDTQYF.

The chain carries TRBV14 and TRBJ2-1; 10 bases line up with TRBD1. CDR1 SGHDN and CDR2 FVKESK come from the germline V gene. The CDR3 spans 15 residues. After removal of 6 bases from V and 12 bases from J, the junction contained 14 bases not matched to a gene. CDR3 bases: TGTGCCAGCAGGAAGGGGACAGGGGATTCGTCATCGCAGTTCTTC. It yields the protein CASRKGTGDSSSQFF.

As DNA, the CDR3 is TGCGCCAGCAGCTTGGACGAGACAGGGTTCAGCTACACCTTC. Translating gives CASSLDETGFSYTF. The genes are TRBV5-1 and TRBJ1-2; 7 nucleotides agree with TRBD1. Unmatched junction bases numbered 8, after V lost 0 bases and J lost 9 bases. The CDR3 is 14 residues long. Germline CDR1 reads SGHRS; CDR2 reads YFSETQ.

This chain uses TRBV14 with TRBJ2-7, with 8 bases fitting TRBD1. The CDR3 sequence is 18 residues long. Unmatched junction bases numbered 18, after V lost 3 bases and J lost 5 bases. Germline CDR1 reads SGHDN; CDR2 reads FVKESK. The CDR3 DNA sequence: TGTGCCAGCAGCCAGTGGGGTCAGGGGGCGCAGAGGTCCCACGAGCAGTACTTC. It encodes CASSQWGQGAQRSHEQYF.

The chain is built from TRBV11-2 and TRBJ2-7, with no clear D. The CDR3 totals 15 residues. Per germline, CDR1 SGHAT and CDR2 FQNNGV. The V end lost 4 bases, the J end lost 1 base, and 14 bases lay between the germline ends. The CDR3 DNA sequence: TGTGCCAGCAGCTCCCTGCCGGGTCAATCCTACGAGCAGTACTTC. Translation: CASSSLPGQSYEQYF. Looking up the rest from reference TRBV11-2 and TRBJ2-7 gives the full variable domain: EAGVAQSPRYKIIEKRQSVAFWCNPISGHATLYWYQQILGQGPKLLIQFQNNGVVDDSQLPKDRFSAERLKGVDSTLKIQPAKLEDSAVYLCASSSLPGQSYEQYFGPGTRLTVT.

The chain carries TRBV7-8 and TRBJ1-3; the D gene is possibly TRBD1 (6 bases). CDR1 is SGHVS and CDR2 is FQNEAQ in the germline V gene. This CDR3 is built from 16 residues. Deletions cut 5 bases from V and 4 bases from J, with 18 bases between. The CDR3 region is CASSPQRGDNGNTIYF. As DNA, the CDR3 is TGTGCCAGCAGCCCCCAACGGGGGGACAACGGAAACACCATATATTTT. Full variable domain (remainder filled in from reference TRBV7-8 and TRBJ1-3): GAGVSQSPRYKVAKRGQDVALRCDPISGHVSLFWYQQALGQGPEFLTYFQNEAQLDKSGLPSDRFFAERPEGSVSTLKIQRTQQEDSAVYLCASSPQRGDNGNTIYFGEGSWLTVV.

This chain links TRBV9 with TRBJ2-5; 12 bases map to TRBD1. J lost 5 bases, V lost 2 bases, and 4 bases had no gene match. This CDR3 is built from 15 residues. Germline V gives CDR1 SGDLS, CDR2 YYNGEE. The CDR3 bases are TGTGCCAGCAGCGTGGGACAGGGGGCGTATGAGACCCAGTACTTC. It translates to CASSVGQGAYETQYF.

V gene TRBV18 combines with J gene TRBJ2-1; 7 positions match TRBD2. The ends lost 3 bases at V and 9 bases at J; junction bases unmatched: 8. The CDR3 runs to 14 residues. Per germline, CDR1 KGHSH and CDR2 LQKENI. For the CDR3, the DNA is TGTGCCAGCTCACCTCTTACTAGCGAGGGTGAGCAGTTCTTC. This sequence encodes CASSPLTSEGEQFF.